This TCR beta chain was retrieved from a study of T cells after yellow fever vaccination. Study-wide points: Post-booster repertoires again held most primary-vaccination clones (roughly 95% CD4, over 80% CD8). One caveat is that FACS-sorted repertoires could contain abundant clonotypes contaminating from the bulk population.

TCRdb passed the 5' RACE reads through MiXCR, listing each CDR3 protein once. The sample lists some 560,000 distinct CDR3 sequences; 15% to 20% were seen once. The ends lost 4 bases at V and 1 base at J; junction bases unmatched: 2. CDR3 length equals 13 residues. Germline loops: CDR1 DFQATT, CDR2 SNEGSKA (reference sequence). Points on this clonotype: The target antigen is unknown.

The source of this sequence is a man younger than 40 who received the YFV17D yellow fever vaccine. V and J are TRBV20-1 and TRBJ2-5, with TRBD2 matching over 8 bases. Specimen: PBMCs, collected 15 days after the yellow fever booster vaccination. In DNA form, the CDR3 reads TGCAGTGCTATCGGGACTAGCCAAGAGACCCAGTACTTC. Its translation is CSAIGTSQETQYF.